These T cell receptor beta chains were read from a single sample in a study of blood T cell repertoires in COVID-19. Here immunoSEQ multiplex PCR was the method, and the copy in TCRdb shows in-frame clones only, minus some. This table has about 160,000 clones, roughly 85% appearing once. The sequencing input was PBMCs or T cells enriched from blood (not recorded which). The receptors come from a woman aged 45-65 years who had recovered from COVID-19. Both conserved end residues are part of each CDR3. Expanded clones get a size class; other rows say once, few or many, or leave the size out.

size	V	J	CDR3
once	TRBV2	TRBJ1-6	CASSVWETGPDSPLHF
NA	TRBV28	TRBJ2-5	CASSLISSGQETQYF
NA	TRBV12-3/TRBV12-4	TRBJ1-1	CASSLAANTEAFF
NA	TRBV7-3	TRBJ2-1	CASSLSGGGINEQFF
NA	TRBV27	TRBJ2-5	CASSWTSGGQETQYF
NA	TRBV7-8	TRBJ2-3	CASSPGEADTQYF
NA	TRBV7-6	TRBJ1-2	CASSLDPGLGYGYTF
NA	TRBV7-8	TRBJ1-6	CASSSGQAGYSPLHF
NA	TRBV5-1	TRBJ2-1	CASTALASYNEQFF
NA	TRBV7-2	TRBJ2-4	CASSPRQGLKNIQYF
NA	TRBV27	TRBJ1-1	CASTPGQGRGNTEAFF
NA	TRBV7-9	TRBJ2-5	CASSGGTGQETQYF
once	TRBV7-2	TRBJ1-4	CASSFAGINEKLFF
once	TRBV9	TRBJ1-1	CASSVGDSPGVYTEAFF
NA	TRBV28	TRBJ2-1	CASSLREQFF
NA	TRBV11-2	TRBJ1-1	CASSDPGGEAFF
NA	TRBV3-1/TRBV3-2	TRBJ1-1	CASSEGAADFGTEAFF
NA	TRBV7-2	TRBJ2-1	CASSLAGAEQFF
NA	TRBV12-3/TRBV12-4	TRBJ1-4	CASSARGGEKLFF
NA	TRBV18	TRBJ1-2	CASSYAVGGNYGYTF
NA	TRBV30	TRBJ1-5	CAWSVSSGGNQPQHF
NA	TRBV3-1/TRBV3-2	TRBJ2-5	CASSRNGGSGAKTQYF
NA	TRBV19	TRBJ1-1	CASSWDRMNTEAFF
NA	TRBV6-4	TRBJ2-1	CASSDQAGINEQFF
NA	TRBV6-4	TRBJ2-1	CASSVGLAGTNEQFF
NA	TRBV5-4	TRBJ1-2	CASSTTGGRSYGYTF
NA	TRBV11-2	TRBJ1-1	CASSSQGNTEAFF
NA	TRBV28	TRBJ1-3	CASSSGGSGNTIYF
NA	TRBV2	TRBJ1-1	CASPGGQNTEAFF
NA	TRBV9	TRBJ2-1	CASNRQGAGDNEQFF
NA	TRBV11-3	TRBJ2-5	CASSLDQLAGGRETQYF
few	TRBV25-1	TRBJ1-1	CASGDWAGYATEAFF
NA	TRBV19	TRBJ1-1	CASSEGVSNTEAFF
NA	TRBV19	TRBJ1-6	CASNEGHSPLHF
NA	TRBV5-6	TRBJ1-2	CASSYGTVYGYTF
NA	TRBV6-5	TRBJ1-4	CASSYSGGFNEKLFF
NA	TRBV30	TRBJ2-1	CAWTGQGYEQFF
NA	TRBV6-5	TRBJ1-2	CASRIGQDYGYTF
NA	TRBV5-1	TRBJ1-4	CASSLALQGYEKLFF
NA	TRBV7-9	TRBJ1-5	CASSFTGIIGSNQPQHF
NA	TRBV11-3	TRBJ1-3	CASSRQGVSGNTIYF
NA	TRBV29-1	TRBJ1-2	CSVVRGYYGYTF
NA	TRBV29-1	TRBJ1-4	CSASGTGVNEKLFF
NA	TRBV19	TRBJ2-3	CASSISRGTDTQYF
NA	TRBV2	TRBJ2-5	CASKGLAEPETQYF